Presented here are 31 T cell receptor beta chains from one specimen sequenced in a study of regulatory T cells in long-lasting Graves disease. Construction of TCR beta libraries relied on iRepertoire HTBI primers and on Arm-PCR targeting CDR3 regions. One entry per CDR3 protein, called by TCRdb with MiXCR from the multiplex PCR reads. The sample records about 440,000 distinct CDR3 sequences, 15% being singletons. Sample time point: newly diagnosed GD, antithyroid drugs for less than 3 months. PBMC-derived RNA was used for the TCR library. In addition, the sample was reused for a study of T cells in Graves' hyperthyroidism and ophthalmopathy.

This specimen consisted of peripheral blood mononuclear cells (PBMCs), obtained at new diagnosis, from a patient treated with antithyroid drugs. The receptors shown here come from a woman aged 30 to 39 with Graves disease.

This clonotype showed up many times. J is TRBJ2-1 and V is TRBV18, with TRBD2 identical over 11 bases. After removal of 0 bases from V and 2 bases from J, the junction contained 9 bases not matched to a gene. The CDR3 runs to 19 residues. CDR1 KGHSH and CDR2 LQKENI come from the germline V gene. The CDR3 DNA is TGTGCCAGCTCACCACCCGGCCTAGCGGGAGGCTCGGCCTACAATGAGCAGTTCTTC. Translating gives CASSPPGLAGGSAYNEQFF.

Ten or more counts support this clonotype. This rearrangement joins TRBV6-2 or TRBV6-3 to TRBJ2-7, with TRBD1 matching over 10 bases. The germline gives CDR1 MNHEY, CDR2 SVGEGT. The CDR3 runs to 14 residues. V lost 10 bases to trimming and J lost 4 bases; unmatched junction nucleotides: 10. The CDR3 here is CATRWGTGAYEQYF. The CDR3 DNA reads TGTGCCACCCGGTGGGGGACAGGGGCTTACGAGCAGTACTTC.

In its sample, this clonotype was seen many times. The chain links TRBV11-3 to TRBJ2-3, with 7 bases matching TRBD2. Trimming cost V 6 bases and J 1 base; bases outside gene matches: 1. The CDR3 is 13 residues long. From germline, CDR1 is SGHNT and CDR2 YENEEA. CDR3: CASSAGGTDTQYF. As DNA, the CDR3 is TGTGCCAGCAGTGCGGGAGGCACAGATACGCAGTATTTT.

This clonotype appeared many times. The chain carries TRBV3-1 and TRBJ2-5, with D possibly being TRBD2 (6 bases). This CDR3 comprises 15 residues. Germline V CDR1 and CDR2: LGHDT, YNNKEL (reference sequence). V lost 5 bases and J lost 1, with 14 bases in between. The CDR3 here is CASSAPGTPQETQYF. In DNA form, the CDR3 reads TGTGCCAGCAGCGCCCCCGGGACTCCCCAAGAGACCCAGTACTTC.

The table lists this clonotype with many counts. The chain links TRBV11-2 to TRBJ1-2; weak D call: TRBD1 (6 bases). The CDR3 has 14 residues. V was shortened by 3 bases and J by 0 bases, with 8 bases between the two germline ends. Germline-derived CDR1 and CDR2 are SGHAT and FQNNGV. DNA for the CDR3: TGTGCCAGCAGCTTGGACAGAGCTAACTATGGCTACACCTTC. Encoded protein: CASSLDRANYGYTF.

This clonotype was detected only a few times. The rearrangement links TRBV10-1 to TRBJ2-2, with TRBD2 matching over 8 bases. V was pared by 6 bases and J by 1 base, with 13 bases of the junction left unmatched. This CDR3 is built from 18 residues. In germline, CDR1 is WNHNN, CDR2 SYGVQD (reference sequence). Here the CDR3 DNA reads TGCGCCAGCAGGCCCCCGGGACTAGGGCCCGAGAACACCGGGGAGCTGTTTTTT. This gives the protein CASRPPGLGPENTGELFF.

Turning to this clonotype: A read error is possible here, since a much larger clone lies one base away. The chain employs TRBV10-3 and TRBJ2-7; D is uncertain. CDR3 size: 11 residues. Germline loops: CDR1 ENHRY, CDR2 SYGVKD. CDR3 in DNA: TGTGCCATCAGGGAGTCCTACGAGCAGTACTTC. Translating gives CAIRESYEQYF.

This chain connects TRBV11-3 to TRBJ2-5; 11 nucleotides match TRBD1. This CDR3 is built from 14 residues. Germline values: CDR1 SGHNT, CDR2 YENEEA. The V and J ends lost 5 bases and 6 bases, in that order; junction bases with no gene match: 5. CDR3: CASSPGTGGKTQYF. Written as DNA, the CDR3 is TGTGCCAGCAGCCCCGGGACAGGGGGGAAGACCCAGTACTTC.

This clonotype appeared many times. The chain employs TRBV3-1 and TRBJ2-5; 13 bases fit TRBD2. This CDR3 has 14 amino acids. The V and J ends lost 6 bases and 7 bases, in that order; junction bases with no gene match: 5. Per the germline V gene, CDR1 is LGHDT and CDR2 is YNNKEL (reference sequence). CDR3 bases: TGTGCCAGCAGACCGGGGACTAGCGGGACGACCCAGTACTTC. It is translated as CASRPGTSGTTQYF.

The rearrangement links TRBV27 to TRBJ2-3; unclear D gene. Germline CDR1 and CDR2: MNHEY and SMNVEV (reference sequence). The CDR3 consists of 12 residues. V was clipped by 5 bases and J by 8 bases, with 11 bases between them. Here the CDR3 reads CASSPDRFTQYF. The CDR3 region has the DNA TGTGCCAGCAGTCCAGACCGTTTTACGCAGTATTTT.

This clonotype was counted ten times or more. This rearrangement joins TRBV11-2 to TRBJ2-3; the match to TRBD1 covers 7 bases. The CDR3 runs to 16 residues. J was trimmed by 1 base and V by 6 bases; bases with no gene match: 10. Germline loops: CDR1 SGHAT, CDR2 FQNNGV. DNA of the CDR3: TGTGCCAGCAGATCTTACAGGGGCAGCGGCACAGATACGCAGTATTTT. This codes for CASRSYRGSGTDTQYF.

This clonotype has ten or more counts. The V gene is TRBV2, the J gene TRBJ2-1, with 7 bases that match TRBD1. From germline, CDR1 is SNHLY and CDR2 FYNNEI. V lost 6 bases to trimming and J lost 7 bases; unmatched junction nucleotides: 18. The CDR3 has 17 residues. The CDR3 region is CASSPLAHTGAGNEQFF. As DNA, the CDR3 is TGTGCCAGCAGCCCACTGGCCCACACAGGGGCCGGTAATGAGCAGTTCTTC.

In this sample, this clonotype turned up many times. The CDR3 DNA sequence: TGTGCCAGCTGGAGGCAGAACCCGTACAATGAGCAGTTCTTC. Translated: CASWRQNPYNEQFF. V and J are TRBV2 and TRBJ2-1; tentative D call: TRBD2 (5 bases). The CDR3 contains 14 residues. V was cut by 8 bases and J by 4 bases, with 15 bases left in between. Germline values: CDR1 SNHLY, CDR2 FYNNEI.

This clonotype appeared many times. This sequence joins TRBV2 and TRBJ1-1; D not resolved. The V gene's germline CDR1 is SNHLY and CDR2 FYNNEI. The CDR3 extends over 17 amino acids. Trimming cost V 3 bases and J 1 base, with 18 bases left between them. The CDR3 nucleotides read TGTGCCAGCAGTGAGGTCAGACGACCGCGACCGAACACTGAAGCTTTCTTT. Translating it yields CASSEVRRPRPNTEAFF.

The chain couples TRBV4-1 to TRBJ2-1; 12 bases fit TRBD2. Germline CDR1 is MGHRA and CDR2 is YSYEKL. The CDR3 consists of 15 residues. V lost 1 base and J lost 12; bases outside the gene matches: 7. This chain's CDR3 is CASSQGLAGGPRQFF. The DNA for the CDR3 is TGCGCCAGCAGCCAAGGGCTAGCGGGAGGGCCTCGGCAGTTCTTC.

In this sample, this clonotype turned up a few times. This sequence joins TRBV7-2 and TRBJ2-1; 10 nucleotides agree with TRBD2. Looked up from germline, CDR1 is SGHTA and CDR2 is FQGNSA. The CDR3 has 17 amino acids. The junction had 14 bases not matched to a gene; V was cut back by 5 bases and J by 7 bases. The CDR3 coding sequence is TGTGCCAGCAGCCCCCATCAGGGGCTAGCGGGAGTTAATGAGCAGTTCTTC. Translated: CASSPHQGLAGVNEQFF.

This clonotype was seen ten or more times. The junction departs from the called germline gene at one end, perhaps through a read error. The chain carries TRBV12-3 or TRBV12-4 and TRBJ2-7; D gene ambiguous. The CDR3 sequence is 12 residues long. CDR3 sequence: CASILSSYEQYF. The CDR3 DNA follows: TGTGCCAGCATTTTAAGCTCCTACGAGCAGTACTTC.

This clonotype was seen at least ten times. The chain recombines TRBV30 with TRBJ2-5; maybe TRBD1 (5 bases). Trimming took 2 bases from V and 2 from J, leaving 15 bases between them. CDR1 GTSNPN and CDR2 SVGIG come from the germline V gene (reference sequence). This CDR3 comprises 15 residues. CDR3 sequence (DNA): TGTGCCTGGAGTCCAGCCATGACAGTGCAAGAGACCCAGTACTTC. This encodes CAWSPAMTVQETQYF.

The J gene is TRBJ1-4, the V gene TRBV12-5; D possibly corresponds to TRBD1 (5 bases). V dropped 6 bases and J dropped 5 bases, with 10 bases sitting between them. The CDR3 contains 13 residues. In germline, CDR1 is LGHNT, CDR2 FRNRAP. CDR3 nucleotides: TGTGCTAGTGGAGAAGACAGCAATGAAAAACTGTTTTTT. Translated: CASGEDSNEKLFF.

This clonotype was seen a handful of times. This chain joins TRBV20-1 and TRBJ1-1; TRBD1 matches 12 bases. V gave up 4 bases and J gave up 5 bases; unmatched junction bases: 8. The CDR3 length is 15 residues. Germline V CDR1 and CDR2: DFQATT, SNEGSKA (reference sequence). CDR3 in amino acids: CSAMGQGALWTEAFF. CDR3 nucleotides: TGCAGTGCTATGGGACAGGGGGCCTTATGGACTGAAGCTTTCTTT.

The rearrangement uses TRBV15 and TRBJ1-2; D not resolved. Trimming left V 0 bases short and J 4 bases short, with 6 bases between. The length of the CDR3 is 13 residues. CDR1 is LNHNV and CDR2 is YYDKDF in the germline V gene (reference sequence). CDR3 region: CATSRDLGYGYTF. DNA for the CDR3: TGTGCCACCAGCAGAGATTTAGGCTATGGCTACACCTTC.

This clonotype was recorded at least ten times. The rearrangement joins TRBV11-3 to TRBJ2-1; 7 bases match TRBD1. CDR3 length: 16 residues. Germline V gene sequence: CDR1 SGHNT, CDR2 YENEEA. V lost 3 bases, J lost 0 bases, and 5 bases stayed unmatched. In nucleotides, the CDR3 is TGTGCCAGCAGCTTCGGACAGGTGAGCTCCTACAATGAGCAGTTCTTC. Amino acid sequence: CASSFGQVSSYNEQFF.

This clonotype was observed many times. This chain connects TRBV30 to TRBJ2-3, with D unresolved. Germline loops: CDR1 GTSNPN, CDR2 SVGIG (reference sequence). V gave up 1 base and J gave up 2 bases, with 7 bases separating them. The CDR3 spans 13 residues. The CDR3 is CAWSGGPTDTQYF. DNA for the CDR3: TGTGCCTGGAGTGGCGGACCCACAGATACGCAGTATTTT.

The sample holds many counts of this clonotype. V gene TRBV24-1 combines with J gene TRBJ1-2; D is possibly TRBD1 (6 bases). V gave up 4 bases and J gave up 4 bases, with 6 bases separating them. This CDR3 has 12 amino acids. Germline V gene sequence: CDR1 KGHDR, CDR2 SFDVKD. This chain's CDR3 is CATSETGYGYTF. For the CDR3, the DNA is TGTGCCACCAGTGAGACAGGCTATGGCTACACCTTC.

This CDR3 reads CASSVGQSSYEQYF. CDR3 bases: TGTGCCAGCAGCGTAGGGCAGAGCTCCTACGAGCAGTACTTC. The rearrangement links TRBV9 to TRBJ2-7; D uncertain. Germline CDR1 SGDLS, CDR2 YYNGEE. CDR3 size: 14 residues. Between the trimmed V and J ends, which lost 0 bases and 0 bases, there was a span of 7 bases.

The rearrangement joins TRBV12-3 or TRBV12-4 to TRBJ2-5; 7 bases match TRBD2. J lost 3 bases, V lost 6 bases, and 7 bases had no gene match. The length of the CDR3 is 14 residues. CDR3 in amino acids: CASSPPREEETQYF. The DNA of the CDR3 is TGTGCCAGCAGCCCCCCTCGGGAGGAAGAGACCCAGTACTTC.

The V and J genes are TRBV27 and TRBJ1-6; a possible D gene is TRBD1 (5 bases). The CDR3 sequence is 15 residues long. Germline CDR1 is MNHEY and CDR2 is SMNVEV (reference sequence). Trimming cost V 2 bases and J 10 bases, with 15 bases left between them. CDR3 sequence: CASSLTGVERSPLHF. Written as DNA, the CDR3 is TGTGCCAGCAGTTTAACGGGGGTCGAACGCTCACCCCTCCACTTT.

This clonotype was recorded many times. This chain's CDR3 is CASSRELAGAYEQYF. Here the CDR3 DNA reads TGCGCCAGCAGCCGCGAACTAGCGGGAGCCTACGAGCAGTACTTC. The chain employs TRBV4-1 and TRBJ2-7, with 11 bases aligning to TRBD2. This CDR3 is built from 15 residues. Germline V gene lookup returns CDR1 MGHRA and CDR2 YSYEKL. Trimming at V came to 4 bases and at J to 2 bases, leaving 4 bases not matched to a gene.

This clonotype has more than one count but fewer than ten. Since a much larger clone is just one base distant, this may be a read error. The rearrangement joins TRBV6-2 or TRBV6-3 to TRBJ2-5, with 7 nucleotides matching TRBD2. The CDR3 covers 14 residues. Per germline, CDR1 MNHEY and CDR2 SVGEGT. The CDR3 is CASSPPTSRETRYF. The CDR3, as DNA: TGTGCCAGCAGCCCCCCGACTAGCAGGGAGACCCGGTACTTC.

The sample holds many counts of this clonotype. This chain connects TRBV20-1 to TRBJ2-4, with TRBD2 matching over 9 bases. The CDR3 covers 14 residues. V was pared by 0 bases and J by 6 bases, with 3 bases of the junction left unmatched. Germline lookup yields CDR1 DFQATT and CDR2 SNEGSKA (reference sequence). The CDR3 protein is CSARDQLAGNIQYF. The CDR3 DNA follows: TGCAGTGCTAGAGATCAACTAGCGGGAAACATTCAGTACTTC.

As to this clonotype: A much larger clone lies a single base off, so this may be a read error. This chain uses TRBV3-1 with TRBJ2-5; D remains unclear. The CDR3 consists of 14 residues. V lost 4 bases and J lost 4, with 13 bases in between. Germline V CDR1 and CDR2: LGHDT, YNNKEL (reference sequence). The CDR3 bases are TGTGCCAGCAGCCGAGACCCAATCCGAGAGACCCAGTACTTC. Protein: CASSRDPIRETQYF.